This T cell receptor (beta chain) stems from a study of CD8 T cells in ankylosing spondylitis. The CDR3 length is 13 residues. The V end was cut by 6 bases, the J end by 0 bases, with 9 bases between. The germline V gene encodes CDR1 DFQATT and CDR2 SNEGSKA (reference sequence). TCRdb reanalysed the 5' RACE reads using MiXCR and keeps one entry per CDR3 protein. The table includes 150,000 to 200,000 distinct CDR3 sequences, around 13% detected once. This chain links TRBV20-1 with TRBJ1-3, with a weak D call TRBD1 (5 bases). This sequence was found in a female donor with ankylosing spondylitis or in good health (not recorded which). Sample: blood, either unsorted or a sorted T cell fraction (not recorded which). CDR3 DNA: TGCAGTGCAGAAGACAGCTCTGGAAACACCATATATTTT. Encoded protein: CSAEDSSGNTIYF.